Sequencing of this T cell receptor (beta chain) was carried out in a study of blood T cell repertoires in COVID-19. The overall study: The analysed material was cDNA or gDNA that came from T cells, B-cell-depleted T cells, or PBMCs.

Allocation to cohorts depended on clinical history reported by the participants. Cohort 3 donors counted as recovered after two negative PCRs, clearance, or resolved symptoms. Authors' data handling: Cell counts per sample came from amplifying reference gene primers. The assay was immunoSEQ multiplex PCR, and TCRdb's table has in-frame clones only and misses some. That table is the source of V, J and clone size, and D and trimming were worked out from the DNA. This table holds over 200,000 clones, 80% to 90% found once. The sample consisted of PBMCs or T cells enriched from blood (not recorded which). The receptor was derived from a man younger than 45 who had recovered from COVID-19.

Written as DNA, the CDR3 is TGTGCCAGCAGCTTAGGGGCAGCGGGGGGGCAAGGTGAGCAGTTCTTC. This sequence encodes CASSLGAAGGQGEQFF. This rearrangement joins TRBV7-8 to TRBJ2-1; 10 nucleotides line up with TRBD2. In germline, CDR1 is SGHVS, CDR2 FQNEAQ. CDR3 size: 16 residues. V lost 1 base to trimming and J lost 9 bases; unmatched junction nucleotides: 9.